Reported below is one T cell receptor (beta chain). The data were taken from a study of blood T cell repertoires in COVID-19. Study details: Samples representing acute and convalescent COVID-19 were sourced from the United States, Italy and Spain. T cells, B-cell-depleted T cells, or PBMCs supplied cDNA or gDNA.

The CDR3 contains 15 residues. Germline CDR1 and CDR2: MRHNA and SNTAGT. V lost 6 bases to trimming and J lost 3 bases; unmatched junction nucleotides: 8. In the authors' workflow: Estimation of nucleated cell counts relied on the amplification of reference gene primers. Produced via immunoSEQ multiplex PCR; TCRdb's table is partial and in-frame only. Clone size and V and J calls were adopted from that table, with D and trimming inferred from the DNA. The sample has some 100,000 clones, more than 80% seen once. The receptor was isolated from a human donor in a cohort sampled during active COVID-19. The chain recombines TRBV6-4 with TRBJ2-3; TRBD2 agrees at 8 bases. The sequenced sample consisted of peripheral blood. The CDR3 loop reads CASSLGTRETDTQYF. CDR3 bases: TGTGCCAGCAGCCTGGGGACTAGAGAGACAGATACGCAGTATTTT.